This T cell receptor beta chain was sequenced during a study of T-cell memory formation after mild COVID-19. Study observations and caveats: Nothing showed for sure that second-wave clones peaking on day 37 were SARS-CoV-2 specific.

Germline V gives CDR1 SEHNR, CDR2 FQNEAQ (reference sequence). The V end was cut by 4 bases, the J end by 4 bases, with 13 bases between. This CDR3 comprises 15 residues. With constant-segment primers, 5'RACE yielded cDNA libraries of TCR alpha and TCR beta that carried sample barcodes and UMIs. TCRdb passed the 5' RACE reads through MiXCR, listing each CDR3 protein once. The repertoire consists of 250,000 to 400,000 distinct CDR3 sequences, with more than 13% occurring once and the leading ten covering around 23%. Comments on this clonotype: Its antigen is undetermined.

The sample comprised PBMCs or a T cell subset sorted from them (not recorded which). This receptor was taken from a man between 18 and 35 years old who had mild COVID-19 (a few samples of this study predate the infection). Cell type and time point are not known. This rearrangement joins TRBV7-9 to TRBJ1-4; D perhaps matches TRBD1 (5 bases). CDR3 in DNA: TGTGCCAGCAGCTCCGCGGGACTCCATAATGAAAAACTGTTTTTT. Encoded protein: CASSSAGLHNEKLFF.